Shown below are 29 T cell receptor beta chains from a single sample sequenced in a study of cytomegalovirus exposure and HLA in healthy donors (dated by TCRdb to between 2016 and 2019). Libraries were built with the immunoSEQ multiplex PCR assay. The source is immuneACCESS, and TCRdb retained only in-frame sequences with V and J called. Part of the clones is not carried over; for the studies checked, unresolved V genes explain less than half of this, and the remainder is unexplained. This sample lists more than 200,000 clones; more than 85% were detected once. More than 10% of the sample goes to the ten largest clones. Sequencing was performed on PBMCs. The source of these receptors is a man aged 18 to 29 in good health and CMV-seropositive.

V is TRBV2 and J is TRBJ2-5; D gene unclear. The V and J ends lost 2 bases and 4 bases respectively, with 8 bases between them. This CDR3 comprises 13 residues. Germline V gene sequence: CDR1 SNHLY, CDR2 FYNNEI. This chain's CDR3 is CASSEYRIETQYF. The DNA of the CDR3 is TGTGCCAGCAGTGAATATAGAATAGAGACCCAGTACTTC.

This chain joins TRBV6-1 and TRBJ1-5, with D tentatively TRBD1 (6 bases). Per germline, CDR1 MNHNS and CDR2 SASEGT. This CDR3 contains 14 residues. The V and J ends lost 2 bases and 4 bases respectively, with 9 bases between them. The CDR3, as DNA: TGTGCCAGCAGTGAAAGGGGGAATAATCAGCCCCAGCATTTT. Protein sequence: CASSERGNNQPQHF.

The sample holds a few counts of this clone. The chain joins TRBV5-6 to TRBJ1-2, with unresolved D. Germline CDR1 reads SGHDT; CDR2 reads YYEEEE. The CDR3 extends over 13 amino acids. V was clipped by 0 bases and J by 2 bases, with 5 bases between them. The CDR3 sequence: CASSLVGNYGYTF. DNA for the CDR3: TGTGCCAGCAGCTTGGTGGGGAACTATGGCTACACCTTC. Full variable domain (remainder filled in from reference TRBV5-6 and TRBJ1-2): DAGVTQSPTHLIKTRGQQVTLRCSPKSGHDTVSWYQQALGQGPQFIFQYYEEEERQRGNFPDRFSGHQFPNYSSELNVNALLLGDSALYLCASSLVGNYGYTFGSGTRLTVV.

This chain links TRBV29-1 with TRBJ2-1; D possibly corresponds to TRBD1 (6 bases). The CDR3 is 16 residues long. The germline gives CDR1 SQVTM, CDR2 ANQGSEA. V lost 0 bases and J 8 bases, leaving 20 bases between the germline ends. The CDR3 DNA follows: TGCAGCGTTGAAGATCGGGTGGGACACCAAGACGATGAGCAGTTCTTC. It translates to CSVEDRVGHQDDEQFF.

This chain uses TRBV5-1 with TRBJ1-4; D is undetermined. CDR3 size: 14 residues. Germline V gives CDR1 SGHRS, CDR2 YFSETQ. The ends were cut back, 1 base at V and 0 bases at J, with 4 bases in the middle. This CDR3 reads CASSLSSTNEKLFF. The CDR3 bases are TGCGCCAGCAGCTTGAGTTCAACTAATGAAAAACTGTTTTTT.

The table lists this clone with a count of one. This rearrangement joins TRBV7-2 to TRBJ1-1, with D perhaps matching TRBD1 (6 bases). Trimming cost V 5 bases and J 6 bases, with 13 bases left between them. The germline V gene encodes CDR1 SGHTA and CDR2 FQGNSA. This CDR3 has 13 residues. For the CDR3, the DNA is TGTGCCAGCAGCCCCACGGGGGGCCCTGAAGCTTTCTTT. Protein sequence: CASSPTGGPEAFF.

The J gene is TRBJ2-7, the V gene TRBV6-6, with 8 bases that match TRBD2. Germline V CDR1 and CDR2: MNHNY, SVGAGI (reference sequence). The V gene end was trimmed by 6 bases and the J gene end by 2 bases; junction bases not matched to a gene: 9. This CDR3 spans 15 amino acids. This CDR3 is CASSRTSGSTYEQYF. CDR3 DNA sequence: TGTGCCAGCAGCCGAACTAGCGGTAGCACCTACGAGCAGTACTTC.

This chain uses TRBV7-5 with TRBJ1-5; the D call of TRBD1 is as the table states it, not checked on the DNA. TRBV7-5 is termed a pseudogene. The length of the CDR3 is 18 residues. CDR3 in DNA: TGTGTCAGAAGCTTTGGCTGGGGTGGGCAGGGGGCTCATCAGCCCCAGCATTTT. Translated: CVRSFGWGGQGAHQPQHF.

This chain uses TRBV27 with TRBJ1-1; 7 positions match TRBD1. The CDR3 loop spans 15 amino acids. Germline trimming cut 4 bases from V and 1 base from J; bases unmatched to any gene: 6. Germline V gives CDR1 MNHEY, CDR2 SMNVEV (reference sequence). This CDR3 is CASSSHRGQNTEAFF. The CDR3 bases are TGTGCCAGCAGTTCTCACAGGGGCCAGAACACTGAAGCTTTCTTT.

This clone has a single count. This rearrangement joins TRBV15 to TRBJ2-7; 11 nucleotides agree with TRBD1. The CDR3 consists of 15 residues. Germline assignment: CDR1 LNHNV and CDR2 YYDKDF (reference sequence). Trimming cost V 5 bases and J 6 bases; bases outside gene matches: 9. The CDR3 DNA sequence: TGTGCCACCAGCCCAAGGACAGGGGGCTCTTCCGAGCAGTACTTC. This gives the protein CATSPRTGGSSEQYF.

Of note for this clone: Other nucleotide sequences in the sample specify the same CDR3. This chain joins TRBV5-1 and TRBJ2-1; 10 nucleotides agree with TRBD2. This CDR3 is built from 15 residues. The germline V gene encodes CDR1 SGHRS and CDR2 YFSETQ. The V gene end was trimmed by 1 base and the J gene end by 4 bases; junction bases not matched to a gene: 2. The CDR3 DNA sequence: TGCGCCAGCAGCTTGACTAGCGGGACGTACAATGAGCAGTTCTTC. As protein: CASSLTSGTYNEQFF.

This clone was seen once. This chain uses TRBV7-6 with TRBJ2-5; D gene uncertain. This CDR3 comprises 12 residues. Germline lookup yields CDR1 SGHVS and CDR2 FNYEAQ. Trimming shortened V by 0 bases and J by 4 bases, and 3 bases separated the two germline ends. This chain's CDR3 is CASSLAGETQYF. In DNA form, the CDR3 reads TGTGCCAGCAGCTTAGCGGGAGAGACCCAGTACTTC.

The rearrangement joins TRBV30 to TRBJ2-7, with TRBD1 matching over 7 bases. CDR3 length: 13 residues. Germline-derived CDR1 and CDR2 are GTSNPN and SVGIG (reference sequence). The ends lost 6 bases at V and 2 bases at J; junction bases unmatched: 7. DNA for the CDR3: TGTGCCTGCCGACAGGGAGTGGCCTACGAGCAGTACTTC. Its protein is CACRQGVAYEQYF.

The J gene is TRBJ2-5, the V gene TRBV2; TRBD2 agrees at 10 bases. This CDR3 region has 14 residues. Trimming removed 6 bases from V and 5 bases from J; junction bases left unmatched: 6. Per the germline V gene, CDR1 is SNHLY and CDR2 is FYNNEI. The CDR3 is CASRKREGPETQYF. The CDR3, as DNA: TGTGCCAGCAGGAAGCGGGAGGGCCCTGAGACCCAGTACTTC.

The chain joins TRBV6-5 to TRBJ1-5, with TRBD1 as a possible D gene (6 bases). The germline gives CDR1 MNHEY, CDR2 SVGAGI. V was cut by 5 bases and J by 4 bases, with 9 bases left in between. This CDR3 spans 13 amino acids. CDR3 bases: TGTGCCAGCAGTCTGACAGGTAATCAGCCCCAGCATTTT. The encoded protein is CASSLTGNQPQHF.

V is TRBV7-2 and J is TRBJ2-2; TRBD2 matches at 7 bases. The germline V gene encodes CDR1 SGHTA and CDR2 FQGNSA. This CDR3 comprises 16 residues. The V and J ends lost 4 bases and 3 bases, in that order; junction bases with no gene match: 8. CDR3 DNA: TGTGCCAGCAGCTCCCACGGGGGGAGGTACACCGGGGAGCTGTTTTTT. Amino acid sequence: CASSSHGGRYTGELFF.

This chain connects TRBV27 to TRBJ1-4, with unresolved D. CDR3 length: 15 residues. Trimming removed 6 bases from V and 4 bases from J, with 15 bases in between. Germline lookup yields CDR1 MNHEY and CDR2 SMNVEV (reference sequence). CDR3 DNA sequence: TGTGCCAGCAGCCCATACAGAGACTTTAATGAAAAACTGTTTTTT. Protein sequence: CASSPYRDFNEKLFF.

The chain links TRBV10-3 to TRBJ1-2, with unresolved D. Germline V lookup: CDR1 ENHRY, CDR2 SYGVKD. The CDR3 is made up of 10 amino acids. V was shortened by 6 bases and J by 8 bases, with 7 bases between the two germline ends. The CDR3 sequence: CAIRDFGYTF. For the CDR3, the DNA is TGTGCCATCAGAGATTTCGGCTACACCTTC.

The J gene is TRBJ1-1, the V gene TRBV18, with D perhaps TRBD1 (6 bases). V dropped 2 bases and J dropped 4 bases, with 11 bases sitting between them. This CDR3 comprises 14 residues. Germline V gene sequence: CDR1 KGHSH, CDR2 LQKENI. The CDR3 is CASSPGGQGTEAFF. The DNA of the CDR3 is TGTGCCAGCTCACCAGGGGGCCAGGGCACTGAAGCTTTCTTT. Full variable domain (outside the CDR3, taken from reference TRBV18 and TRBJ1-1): NAGVMQNPRHLVRRRGQEARLRCSPMKGHSHVYWYRQLPEEGLKFMVYLQKENIIDESGMPKERFSAEFPKEGPSILRIQQVVRGDSAAYFCASSPGGQGTEAFFGQGTRLTVV.

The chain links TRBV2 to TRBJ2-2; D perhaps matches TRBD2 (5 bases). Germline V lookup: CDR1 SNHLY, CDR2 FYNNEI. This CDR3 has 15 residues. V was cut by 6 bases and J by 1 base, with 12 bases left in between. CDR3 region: CASRGSSGNTGELFF. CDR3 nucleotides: TGTGCCAGCAGGGGGTCGAGCGGGAACACCGGGGAGCTGTTTTTT.

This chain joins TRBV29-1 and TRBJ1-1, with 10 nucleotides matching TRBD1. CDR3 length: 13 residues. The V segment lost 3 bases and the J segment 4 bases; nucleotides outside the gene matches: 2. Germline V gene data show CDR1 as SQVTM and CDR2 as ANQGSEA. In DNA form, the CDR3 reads TGCAGCGTTGACAGGGACAGGGGCACTGAAGCTTTCTTT. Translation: CSVDRDRGTEAFF.

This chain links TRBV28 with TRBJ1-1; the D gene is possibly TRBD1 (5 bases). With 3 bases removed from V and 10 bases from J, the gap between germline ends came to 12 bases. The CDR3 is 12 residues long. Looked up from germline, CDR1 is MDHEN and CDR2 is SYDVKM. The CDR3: CASSLGQRVAFF. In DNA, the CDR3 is TGTGCCAGCAGTTTGGGGCAGAGGGTAGCTTTCTTT.

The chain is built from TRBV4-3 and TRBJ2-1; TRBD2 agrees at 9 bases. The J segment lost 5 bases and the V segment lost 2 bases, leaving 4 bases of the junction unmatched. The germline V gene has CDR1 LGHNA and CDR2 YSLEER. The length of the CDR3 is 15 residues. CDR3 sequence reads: CASSQLAGPNNEQFF. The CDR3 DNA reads TGCGCCAGCAGCCAACTAGCGGGGCCTAACAATGAGCAGTTCTTC.

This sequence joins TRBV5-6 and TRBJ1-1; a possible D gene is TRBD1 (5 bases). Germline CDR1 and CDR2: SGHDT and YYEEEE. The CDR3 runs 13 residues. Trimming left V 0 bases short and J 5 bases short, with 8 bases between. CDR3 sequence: CASSLVGATEAFF. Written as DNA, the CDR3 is TGTGCCAGCAGCTTGGTCGGGGCTACTGAAGCTTTCTTT.

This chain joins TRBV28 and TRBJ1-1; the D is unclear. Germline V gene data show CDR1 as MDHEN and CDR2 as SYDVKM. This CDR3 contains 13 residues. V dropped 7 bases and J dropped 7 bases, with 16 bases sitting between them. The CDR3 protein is CASNREGGVEAFF. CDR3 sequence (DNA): TGTGCCAGCAACCGGGAGGGAGGCGTTGAAGCTTTCTTT.

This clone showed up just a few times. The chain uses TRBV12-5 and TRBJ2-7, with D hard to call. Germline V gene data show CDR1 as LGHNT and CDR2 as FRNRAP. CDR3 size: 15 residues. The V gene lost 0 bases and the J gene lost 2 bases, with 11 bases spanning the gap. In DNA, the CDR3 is TGTGCTAGTGGTTTGGTATTGGGTAACCCCTACGAGCAGTACTTC. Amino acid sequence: CASGLVLGNPYEQYF.

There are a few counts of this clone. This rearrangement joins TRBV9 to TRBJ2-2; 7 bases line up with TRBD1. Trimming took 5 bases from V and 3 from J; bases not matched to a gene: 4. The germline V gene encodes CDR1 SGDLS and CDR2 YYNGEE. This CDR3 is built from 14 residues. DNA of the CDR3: TGTGCCAGCAGAGGACAGGTTGACACCGGGGAGCTGTTTTTT. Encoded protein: CASRGQVDTGELFF.

The DNA for the CDR3 is TGCGCCAGCAGCTCGGACAGTAGCACAGATACGCAGTATTTT. It specifies CASSSDSSTDTQYF. The genes are TRBV5-1 and TRBJ2-3; tentatively, D is TRBD1 (6 bases). The CDR3 length is 14 residues. CDR1 and CDR2 (germline): SGHRS, YFSETQ. V lost 3 bases to trimming and J lost 0 bases, with 8 bases between them.

Written as DNA, the CDR3 is TGTGCCAGCAGCCGGGGGTCCGGGGCCAACGTCCTGACTTTC. This sequence encodes CASSRGSGANVLTF. V and J are TRBV6-5 and TRBJ2-6; TRBD2 might be the D (6 bases). The germline V and J ends were trimmed by 6 bases and 4 bases, with 10 bases remaining between them. This CDR3 is 14 amino acids long. The germline V gene encodes CDR1 MNHEY and CDR2 SVGAGI.